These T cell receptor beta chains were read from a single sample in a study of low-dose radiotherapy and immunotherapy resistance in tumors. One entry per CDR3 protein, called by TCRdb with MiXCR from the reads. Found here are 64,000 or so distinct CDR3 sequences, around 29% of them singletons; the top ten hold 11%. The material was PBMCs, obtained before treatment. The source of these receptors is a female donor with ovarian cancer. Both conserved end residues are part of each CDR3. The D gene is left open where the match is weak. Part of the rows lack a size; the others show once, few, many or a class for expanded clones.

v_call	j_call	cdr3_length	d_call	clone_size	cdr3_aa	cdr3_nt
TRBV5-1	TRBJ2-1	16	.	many	CASSLKLELSYNEQFF	TGCGCCAGCAGCTTAAAACTGGAACTCTCCTACAATGAGCAGTTCTTC
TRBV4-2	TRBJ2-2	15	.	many	CASSPQTANTGELFF	TGTGCCAGCAGCCCCCAGACAGCGAACACCGGGGAGCTGTTTTTT
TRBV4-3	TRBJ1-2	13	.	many	CASSQAAAYGYTF	TGCGCCAGCAGCCAAGCGGCCGCCTATGGCTACACCTTC
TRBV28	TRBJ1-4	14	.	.	CASRSAQLNEKLFF	TGTGCCAGCAGGTCGGCCCAGCTTAATGAAAAACTGTTTTTT
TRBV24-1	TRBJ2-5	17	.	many	CATSDLGPPGLGETQYF	TGTGCCACCAGTGATTTAGGACCGCCGGGATTGGGAGAGACCCAGTACTTC
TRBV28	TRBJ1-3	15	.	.	CASTGTPSQGNTIYF	TGTGCCAGCACCGGGACACCCTCACAAGGAAACACCATATATTTT
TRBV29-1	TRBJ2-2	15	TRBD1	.	CSATLGTGVTGELFF	TGCAGCGCCACTTTAGGGACAGGGGTGACCGGGGAGCTGTTTTTT
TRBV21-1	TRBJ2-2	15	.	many	CASKRTREYTGELFF	TGTGCCAGCAAACGGACTAGGGAATACACCGGGGAGCTGTTTTTT
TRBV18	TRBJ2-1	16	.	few	CASSPPYGGLGNEQFF	TGTGCCAGCTCACCACCATACGGGGGGCTGGGCAATGAGCAGTTCTTC
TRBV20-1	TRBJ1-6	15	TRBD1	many	CSARASGQGDSPLHF	TGCAGTGCTAGAGCCTCCGGACAGGGAGACTCACCCCTCCACTTT
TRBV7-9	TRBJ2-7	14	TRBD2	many	CASSFSGGDYEQYF	TGTGCCAGCAGCTTTTCGGGAGGGGACTACGAGCAGTACTTC
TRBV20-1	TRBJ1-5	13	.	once	CSATRDYNQPQHF	TGCAGTGCTACCAGGGACTATAATCAGCCCCAGCATTTT
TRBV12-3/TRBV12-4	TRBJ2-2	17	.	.	CASTFGGSTNTGELFFF	.
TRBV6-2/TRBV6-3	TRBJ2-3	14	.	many	CASRRGVNTDTQYF	TGTGCCAGCAGGCGAGGGGTCAACACAGATACGCAGTATTTT
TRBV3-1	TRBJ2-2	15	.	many	CASSLEQGITGELFF	TGTGCCAGCAGCTTGGAGCAGGGGATCACCGGGGAGCTGTTTTTT
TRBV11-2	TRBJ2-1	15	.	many	CASSLGVLSSREQFF	TGTGCCAGCAGCTTAGGGGTTCTCTCGAGTCGAGAGCAGTTCTTC
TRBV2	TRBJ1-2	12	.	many	CASSEYSYGYTF	TGTGCCAGCAGTGAATACAGCTATGGCTACACCTTC
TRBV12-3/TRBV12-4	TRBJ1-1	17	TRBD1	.	CASSLALGGLSNTEAFF	TGTGCCAGCAGTTTAGCATTAGGGGGCCTATCAAACACTGAAGCTTTCTTT
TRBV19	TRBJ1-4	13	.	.	CASSMIMSEKLFF	TGTGCCAGTAGTATGATCATGAGTGAAAAACTGTTTTTT
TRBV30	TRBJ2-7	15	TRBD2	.	CAWSGERGGLYEQYF	TGTGCCTGGAGTGGGGAGCGGGGGGGCCTCTACGAGCAGTACTTC
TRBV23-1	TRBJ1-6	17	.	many	CASSLGPRTRYNSPLHF	TGCGCCAGCAGTCTAGGGCCACGGACGAGGTATAATTCACCCCTCCACTTT
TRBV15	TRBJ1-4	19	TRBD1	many	CATSRTPGGQGARREKLFF	TGTGCCACCAGCAGAACGCCGGGGGGACAGGGGGCTCGTCGGGAAAAACTGTTTTTT
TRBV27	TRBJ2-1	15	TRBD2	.	CASSWGAGSYNEQFF	TGTGCCAGCTCATGGGGAGCGGGATCCTACAATGAGCAGTTCTTC
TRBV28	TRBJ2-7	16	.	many	CASSVPTGMGSYEQYF	TGTGCCAGCAGTGTCCCGACAGGTATGGGCTCCTACGAGCAGTACTTC
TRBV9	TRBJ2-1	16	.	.	CASSRRPGTTYNEQFF	TGTGCCAGCAGCCGGAGACCGGGGACAACATACAATGAGCAGTTCTTC
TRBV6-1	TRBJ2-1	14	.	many	CASSEAALYNEQFF	TGTGCCAGCAGTGAAGCGGCGCTGTACAATGAGCAGTTCTTC
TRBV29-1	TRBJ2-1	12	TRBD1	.	CSVGEQGAEQFF	TGCAGCGTGGGGGAACAGGGGGCTGAGCAGTTCTTC
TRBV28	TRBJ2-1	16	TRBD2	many	CASSPLAGSSYNEQFF	TGTGCCAGCAGCCCTCTAGCGGGGAGCTCCTACAATGAGCAGTTCTTC
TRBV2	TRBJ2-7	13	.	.	CASSGGTSYEQYF	TGTGCCAGCAGTGGGGGCACCTCCTACGAGCAGTACTTC
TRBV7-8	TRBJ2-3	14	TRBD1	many	CASSLYRGADTQYF	TGTGCCAGCAGCTTATACAGGGGCGCAGATACGCAGTATTTT
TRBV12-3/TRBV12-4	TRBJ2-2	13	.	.	CATRLTRTGELFF	TGTGCCACTCGACTAACCAGGACCGGGGAGCTGTTTTTT
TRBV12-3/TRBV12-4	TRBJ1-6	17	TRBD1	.	CASSQYLPGQYNSPLHF	TGTGCCAGCAGCCAATATCTTCCGGGACAGTATAATTCACCCCTCCACTTT
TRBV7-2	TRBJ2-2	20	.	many	CASSLACLTRAPRTPGSCFF	.
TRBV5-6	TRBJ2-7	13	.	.	CASSPNVNSEQYF	TGTGCCAGCAGCCCGAACGTGAACAGCGAGCAGTACTTC
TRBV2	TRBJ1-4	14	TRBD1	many	CACTKEGAGEKLFF	TGTGCTTGCACGAAGGAGGGGGCCGGTGAAAAACTGTTTTTT
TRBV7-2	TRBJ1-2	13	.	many	CASSLDENYGYTF	TGTGCCAGCAGCTTAGATGAAAACTATGGCTACACCTTC
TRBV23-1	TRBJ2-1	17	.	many	CASSHCVEGMTYNEQFF	TGCGCCAGCAGTCACTGCGTAGAGGGAATGACCTACAATGAGCAGTTCTTC
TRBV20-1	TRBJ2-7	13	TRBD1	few	CSATGGGFYEQYF	TGCAGTGCGACAGGGGGGGGTTTCTACGAGCAGTACTTC
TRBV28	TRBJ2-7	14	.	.	CASSYHAGTYEQYF	TGTGCCAGCAGTTACCACGCCGGGACCTACGAGCAGTACTTC
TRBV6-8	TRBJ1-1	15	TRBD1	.	CASSWGDRPNTEAFF	TGTGCCAGCAGTTGGGGGGACAGGCCGAACACTGAAGCTTTCTTT
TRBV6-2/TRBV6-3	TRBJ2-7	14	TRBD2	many	CASSPWTSFYEQYF	TGTGCCAGCAGTCCCTGGACTAGCTTCTACGAGCAGTACTTC
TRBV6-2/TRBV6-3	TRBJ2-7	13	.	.	CASSEIWGYEQYF	TGTGCCAGCAGTGAAATTTGGGGATACGAGCAGTACTTC
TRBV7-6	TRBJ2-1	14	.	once	CASSLASRINEQFF	TGTGCCAGCAGCTTAGCGTCTAGGATCAATGAGCAGTTCTTC
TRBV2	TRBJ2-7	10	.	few	CASSGGEQYF	TGTGCCAGCAGTGGGGGCGAGCAGTACTTC